The 32 T cell receptor beta chains given below trace back to one sample, sequenced in a study of long-term antiretroviral therapy in people with HIV. Assay version v3.0 of immunoSEQ was used, and it was run at survey level. Sequencing used immunoSEQ multiplex PCR; TCRdb keeps in-frame clones, though not all of them. The top ten hold approximately 1.5% of the sample, which has 16,000 or so clones, 95% seen once. Source: unsorted PBMCs, taken approximately 11 years after starting antiretroviral therapy. These receptors were collected from a man aged 25-45 years with HIV.

The V call is TRBV7-2, the J call TRBJ2-3; 7 bases map to TRBD2. Per the germline V gene, CDR1 is SGHTA and CDR2 is FQGNSA. The CDR3 length is 14 residues. V lost 4 bases and J lost 8; bases outside the gene matches: 9. CDR3 amino acids: CASSSSTGGGTQYF. Written as DNA, the CDR3 is TGTGCCAGCAGCTCCTCTACGGGAGGCGGTACGCAGTATTTT.

The J gene is TRBJ1-1, the V gene TRBV5-1, with unresolved D. The CDR3 length is 13 residues. Per germline, CDR1 SGHRS and CDR2 YFSETQ. Trimming left V 6 bases short and J 1 base short, with 10 bases between. The CDR3 sequence is CASTKDQNTEAFF. CDR3 in DNA: TGCGCCAGCACCAAGGACCAGAACACTGAAGCTTTCTTT.

The chain combines TRBV11-2 with TRBJ1-4; 8 bases line up with TRBD1. The CDR3 runs 19 residues. The trim removed 2 bases at V and 6 bases at J, leaving 17 bases unmatched. Germline-derived CDR1 and CDR2 are SGHAT and FQNNGV. The CDR3 DNA follows: TGTGCCAGCAGCTTACGGACAGGGTTCCCCTCACGATCGGATGAAAAACTGTTTTTT. Translated, it gives CASSLRTGFPSRSDEKLFF.

The count of this clone is one. The V call is TRBV10-3, the J call TRBJ2-5; 11 bases are shared with TRBD1. The junction had 4 bases not matched to a gene; V was cut back by 2 bases and J by 5 bases. The CDR3 is 15 residues long. The germline V gene encodes CDR1 ENHRY and CDR2 SYGVKD. The CDR3 is CAISERTGGTETQYF. CDR3 DNA: TGTGCCATCAGTGAGAGGACAGGGGGCACGGAGACCCAGTACTTC.

The chain employs TRBV6-1 and TRBJ1-4; D remains unclear. The germline V and J ends were trimmed by 2 bases and 3 bases, with 16 bases remaining between them. The CDR3 has 17 residues. CDR1 is MNHNS and CDR2 is SASEGT in the germline V gene. In DNA, the CDR3 is TGTGCCAGCAGTGAAATTTTTGGAGGGCGGTCTAATGAAAAACTGTTTTTT. This sequence encodes CASSEIFGGRSNEKLFF.

The chain combines TRBV6-4 with TRBJ2-3; TRBD2 agrees at 9 bases. The V segment lost 8 bases and the J segment 1 base; nucleotides outside the gene matches: 7. The CDR3 extends over 15 amino acids. Germline CDR1 MRHNA, CDR2 SNTAGT. CDR3 region: CASGRTSEGTDTQYF. CDR3 sequence (DNA): TGTGCCAGCGGCCGGACTAGCGAAGGCACAGATACGCAGTATTTT.

This clone was observed once. The CDR3 reads CASSTTFDTEAFF. CDR3 bases: TGTGCCAGCAGTACCACTTTCGACACTGAAGCTTTCTTT. J is TRBJ1-1 and V is TRBV6-4; the D is unclear. The CDR3 length is 13 residues. Germline CDR1 reads MRHNA; CDR2 reads SNTAGT. The V end was cut by 5 bases, the J end by 3 bases, with 10 bases between.

The genes are TRBV7-9 and TRBJ2-5, with 12 nucleotides matching TRBD2. Germline trimming cut 5 bases from V and 2 bases from J; bases unmatched to any gene: 9. Germline V gene lookup returns CDR1 SEHNR and CDR2 FQNEAQ (reference sequence). The CDR3 loop spans 17 amino acids. The CDR3 DNA follows: TGTGCCAGCAGCCCGGGCCCCGGGACTAGCGGGCAAGAGACCCAGTACTTC. It specifies CASSPGPGTSGQETQYF.

This chain links TRBV5-1 with TRBJ2-3, with D possibly being TRBD1 (5 bases). Trimming stripped 4 bases from V and 6 bases from J, with 9 bases between. CDR3 length: 12 residues. In germline, CDR1 is SGHRS, CDR2 YFSETQ. CDR3 DNA: TGCGCCAGCAGCGAGACAGAGGATACGCAGTATTTT. Residues: CASSETEDTQYF.

The rearrangement joins TRBV30 to TRBJ1-1; perhaps TRBD1 as D (5 bases). The V end lost 4 bases, the J end lost 1 base, and 7 bases lay between the germline ends. The CDR3 is 12 residues long. The germline V gene encodes CDR1 GTSNPN and CDR2 SVGIG (reference sequence). The chain's CDR3 is CAWIGQNTEAFF. In nucleotides, the CDR3 is TGTGCCTGGATCGGACAGAACACTGAAGCTTTCTTT.

V and J are TRBV5-5 and TRBJ1-2; D remains ambiguous. Between the trimmed V and J ends, which lost 4 bases and 4 bases, there was a span of 14 bases. This CDR3 region has 14 residues. CDR1 and CDR2 from the germline V gene are SGHKS and YYEKEE (reference sequence). CDR3 in amino acids: CASSPRPSPYGYTF. The CDR3 bases are TGTGCCAGCAGCCCGCGACCGAGCCCCTATGGCTACACCTTC.

The rearrangement links TRBV14 to TRBJ1-1; 10 nucleotides agree with TRBD1. Trimming cost V 4 bases and J 7 bases; bases outside gene matches: 3. The CDR3 covers 13 residues. Germline V gene data show CDR1 as SGHDN and CDR2 as FVKESK. Here the CDR3 reads CASSPRTGGEAFF. Written as DNA, the CDR3 is TGTGCCAGCAGCCCCCGGACAGGGGGTGAAGCTTTCTTT.

This chain connects TRBV29-1 to TRBJ1-1; no clear D. The length of the CDR3 is 14 residues. CDR1 and CDR2 (germline): SQVTM, ANQGSEA. V was pared by 0 bases and J by 1 base, with 9 bases between. CDR3 in DNA: TGCAGCGTTGAAGATTGGAGGCGGAACACTGAAGCTTTCTTT. This codes for CSVEDWRRNTEAFF.

J is TRBJ2-5 and V is TRBV11-2, with no clear D. The last part of the DNA fits TRBJ2-7 better; the J call may be wrong. Germline loops: CDR1 SGHAT, CDR2 FQNNGV. The length of the CDR3 is 13 residues. The CDR3 is CASSSAGTYEQYF. In DNA, the CDR3 is TGTGCCAGCAGCTCGGCCGGCACCTACGAGCAGTACTTC.

This chain uses TRBV19 with TRBJ1-5; D uncertain. Germline-derived CDR1 and CDR2 are LNHDA and SQIVND (reference sequence). V shed 5 bases and J shed 3 bases, with 11 bases lying between them. This CDR3 spans 14 amino acids. The CDR3 reads CASSGWQPNQPQHF. DNA of the CDR3: TGTGCCAGTAGTGGATGGCAGCCCAATCAGCCCCAGCATTTT.

This clone was counted a single time. The chain has TRBV10-2 and TRBJ2-3; 11 bases are shared with TRBD2. Trimming took 2 bases from V and 11 from J; bases not matched to a gene: 6. Germline V lookup: CDR1 WSHSY, CDR2 SAAADI. CDR3 length equals 14 residues. The CDR3 region is CASSEGSGGVMQYF. CDR3 DNA sequence: TGCGCCAGCAGTGAGGGTAGCGGGGGGGTTATGCAGTATTTT.

This chain links TRBV6-5 with TRBJ1-1; 7 nucleotides line up with TRBD1. The CDR3 has 13 residues. Germline CDR1 MNHEY, CDR2 SVGAGI. V was clipped by 2 bases and J by 7 bases; unmatched bases: 4. DNA of the CDR3: TGTGCCAGCAGTTACCGGACAGGCAATGAAGCTTTCTTT. This codes for CASSYRTGNEAFF.

The chain couples TRBV7-2 to TRBJ2-7; 12 nucleotides line up with TRBD1. CDR1 and CDR2 (germline): SGHTA, FQGNSA. The CDR3 runs to 16 residues. Trimming took 3 bases from V and 4 from J; bases not matched to a gene: 7. This CDR3 reads CASSLVAGQGAYEQYV. The CDR3 DNA is TGTGCCAGCAGCTTGGTAGCGGGACAGGGGGCATACGAGCAGTACGTC.

V and J are TRBV5-1 and TRBJ1-2; 10 nucleotides match TRBD1. Germline loops: CDR1 SGHRS, CDR2 YFSETQ. Losses at the gene ends were 4 bases for V and 2 bases for J; bases not matched to a gene: 5. The CDR3 has 15 amino acids. The CDR3 protein is CASSHGTGVNYGYTF. The CDR3 nucleotides read TGCGCCAGCAGCCATGGGACAGGGGTAAACTATGGCTACACCTTC.

The chain uses TRBV19 and TRBJ1-1; no definite D call. The CDR3 totals 12 residues. The germline V gene encodes CDR1 LNHDA and CDR2 SQIVND (reference sequence). The V gene lost 6 bases and the J gene lost 2 bases, with 7 bases spanning the gap. CDR3 protein: CASRSGNTEAFF. The DNA of the CDR3 is TGTGCCAGTAGGTCCGGAAACACTGAAGCTTTCTTT. Combining the CDR3 with reference TRBV19 and TRBJ1-1 gives the whole variable domain DGGITQSPKYLFRKEGQNVTLSCEQNLNHDAMYWYRQDPGQGLRLIYYSQIVNDFQKGDIAEGYSVSREKKESFPLTVTSAQKNPTAFYLCASRSGNTEAFFGQGTRLTVV.

The rearrangement uses TRBV7-8 and TRBJ2-5, with 10 bases lining up with TRBD2. CDR3 length: 16 amino acids. The germline gives CDR1 SGHVS, CDR2 FQNEAQ. Unmatched junction bases numbered 9, after V lost 4 bases and J lost 4 bases. The CDR3 spells CASSSNSGGIPETQYF. The CDR3 DNA is TGTGCCAGCAGCTCGAATAGCGGGGGGATCCCAGAGACCCAGTACTTC.

This clone has only one observation. The CDR3: CASSTPGTSSGELFF. As DNA, the CDR3 is TGTGCCAGCAGCACTCCGGGAACTAGCTCAGGGGAGCTGTTTTTT. The chain combines TRBV6-5 with TRBJ2-2; D perhaps matches TRBD2 (6 bases). Germline assignment: CDR1 MNHEY and CDR2 SVGAGI. The CDR3 runs 15 residues. The V and J ends lost 6 bases and 8 bases respectively, with 19 bases between them.

The rearrangement joins TRBV28 to TRBJ1-4; D ambiguous. This CDR3 contains 13 residues. V gave up 6 bases and J gave up 8 bases, with 13 bases separating them. CDR1 MDHEN and CDR2 SYDVKM come from the germline V gene. The CDR3 loop is CASRVSLREKLFF. CDR3 coding DNA: TGTGCCAGCAGGGTTAGTTTGAGGGAAAAACTGTTTTTT.

This clone was recorded once. The chain recombines TRBV2 with TRBJ1-5; TRBD1 aligns across 11 bases. In germline, CDR1 is SNHLY, CDR2 FYNNEI. The junction had 1 base not matched to a gene; V was cut back by 6 bases and J by 6 bases. CDR3 length equals 13 residues. The CDR3 reads CASRDRGLQPQHF. The DNA of the CDR3 is TGTGCCAGCAGGGACAGGGGGCTTCAGCCCCAGCATTTT.

The chain joins TRBV7-3 to TRBJ2-3, with D tentatively TRBD1 (5 bases). This CDR3 is 16 amino acids long. CDR1 and CDR2 (germline): SGHTA, FQGTGA. V was pared by 2 bases and J by 1 base, with 13 bases between. The CDR3, as DNA: TGTGCCAGCAGCTTAGGTACAGGATCCGGCACAGATACGCAGTATTTT. Residues: CASSLGTGSGTDTQYF.

CDR3 coding DNA: TGTGCCAGCAGCTTAGGGGCCTTTGAAAAACTGTTTTTT. Protein product: CASSLGAFEKLFF. J is TRBJ1-4 and V is TRBV7-9; D uncertain. The germline gives CDR1 SEHNR, CDR2 FQNEAQ (reference sequence). The ends were cut back, 1 base at V and 7 bases at J, with 7 bases in the middle. This CDR3 comprises 13 residues.

CDR3 loop: CASSKFVFLQNLAKNIQYF. CDR3 nucleotide sequence: TGTGCCAGCAGCAAATTCGTCTTTCTACAAAACCTAGCCAAAAACATTCAGTACTTC. The V gene is TRBV21-1, the J gene TRBJ2-4. TRBV21-1 is listed as a pseudogene. The CDR3 is 19 amino acids.

This chain uses TRBV4-1 with TRBJ2-5; D might be TRBD1 or TRBD2, each matching 6 bases. Trimming left V 0 bases short and J 1 base short, with 9 bases between. From germline, CDR1 is MGHRA and CDR2 YSYEKL. The CDR3 is made up of 15 amino acids. CDR3 residues: CASSQDWGAQETQYF. CDR3 DNA: TGCGCCAGCAGCCAAGATTGGGGGGCCCAAGAGACCCAGTACTTC.

This chain connects TRBV19 to TRBJ2-5, with D perhaps matching TRBD2 (7 bases). The CDR3 contains 15 residues. Germline V gives CDR1 LNHDA, CDR2 SQIVND (reference sequence). The V end lost 6 bases, the J end lost 4 bases, and 18 bases lay between the germline ends. The chain's CDR3 is CASSFRGGARETQYF. The CDR3 DNA reads TGTGCCAGTAGCTTCCGCGGGGGCGCGAGAGAGACCCAGTACTTC.

The V gene is TRBV6-1, the J gene TRBJ2-1; D not certain. This CDR3 contains 15 residues. Per the germline V gene, CDR1 is MNHNS and CDR2 is SASEGT. V lost 6 bases to trimming and J lost 0 bases, with 12 bases between them. The CDR3 spells CASRIQHSSYNEQFF. CDR3 coding DNA: TGTGCCAGCAGGATACAGCATAGCTCCTACAATGAGCAGTTCTTC.

The chain uses TRBV5-6 and TRBJ2-1; TRBD1 might be the D (5 bases). This CDR3 contains 14 residues. Germline lookup yields CDR1 SGHDT and CDR2 YYEEEE. V lost 1 base and J lost 9, with 14 bases in between. CDR3 sequence: CASSLRQGKGEQFF. The CDR3 nucleotides read TGTGCCAGCAGCTTGAGGCAGGGAAAGGGTGAGCAGTTCTTC.

The chain links TRBV9 to TRBJ1-6; D perhaps matches TRBD1 (5 bases). V was cut by 3 bases and J by 14 bases, with 12 bases left in between. Per the germline V gene, CDR1 is SGDLS and CDR2 is YYNGEE. The CDR3 extends over 12 amino acids. The CDR3 sequence: CASSGDQGTLHF. CDR3 bases: TGTGCCAGCAGCGGAGATCAGGGAACCCTCCACTTT. The variable domain in full, completed from reference TRBV9 and TRBJ1-6, reads DSGVTQTPKHLITATGQRVTLRCSPRSGDLSVYWYQQSLDQGLQFLIQYYNGEERAKGNILERFSAQQFPDLHSELNLSSLELGDSALYFCASSGDQGTLHFGNGTRLTVT.